This passage covers 21 T cell receptor beta chains from one sample sequenced in a study of OX40 agonist ivuxolimab in advanced cancers. This table comes from immunoSEQ multiplex PCR, and its TCRdb copy is limited to in-frame clones, with some not included. The sample consists of fewer than 85,000 clones, about 86% of them appearing once. This specimen consisted of CD4+ or CD8+ T cells sorted from blood, obtained in a trial of the OX40 agonist ivuxolimab. These receptor sequences come from an adult with an advanced solid tumor such as melanoma, head and neck, liver or kidney cancer.

This clone was counted once. The V call is TRBV5-1, the J call TRBJ1-3; D uncertain. Germline lookup yields CDR1 SGHRS and CDR2 YFSETQ. V was trimmed by 4 bases and J by 4 bases, leaving 15 bases between them. The CDR3 spans 15 residues. This chain's CDR3 is CASSQYPGLGNTIYF. CDR3 DNA sequence: TGCGCCAGCAGCCAATACCCGGGGTTAGGAAACACCATATATTTT.

V and J are TRBV6-1 and TRBJ1-2; maybe TRBD1 (5 bases). The CDR3 runs 12 residues. Germline V gives CDR1 MNHNS, CDR2 SASEGT. V was clipped by 2 bases and J by 7 bases, with 8 bases between them. CDR3 nucleotide sequence: TGTGCCAGCAGTGAATTTGGGGGTGGCTACACCTTC. Protein product: CASSEFGGGYTF.

The CDR3: CASSRLAGGPVRDTQYF. The CDR3 nucleotides are TGTGCCAGCAGTCGACTAGCGGGGGGGCCTGTCAGAGATACGCAGTATTTT. The chain employs TRBV28 and TRBJ2-3; TRBD2 agrees at 14 bases. V gave up 5 bases and J gave up 5 bases; unmatched junction bases: 9. The germline gives CDR1 MDHEN, CDR2 SYDVKM. The length of the CDR3 is 17 residues.

The chain is built from TRBV28 and TRBJ2-7, with a possible D match to TRBD1 (7 bases). Trimming left V 3 bases short and J 5 bases short, with 11 bases between. The CDR3 has 13 amino acids. Germline V lookup: CDR1 MDHEN, CDR2 SYDVKM. CDR3 amino acids: CASSFDREDEQYF. The DNA for the CDR3 is TGTGCCAGCAGTTTTGACAGGGAGGACGAGCAGTACTTC.

This clone was observed a handful of times. The gene calls are TRBV11-2 and TRBJ2-7; D is unresolved. CDR1 and CDR2 (germline): SGHAT, FQNNGV. The CDR3 length is 14 residues. Trimming pared 5 bases from V and 0 bases from J, leaving 11 bases between. The CDR3: CASSTSIASYEQYF. The DNA for the CDR3 is TGTGCCAGCAGCACCTCTATAGCCTCCTACGAGCAGTACTTC.

The V call is TRBV1, the J call TRBJ2-1; the table calls TRBD2, which could not be checked here. TRBV1 is deemed a pseudogene. This CDR3 has 15 amino acids. The CDR3 region has the DNA TGCACCAGCAGCCAAGGGACTGTGAGCCCTTATGAGCAGTTCTTC. Its protein is CTSSQGTVSPYEQFF.

This clone was counted once. The CDR3 region has the DNA TGTGCCAGCAGTTTGGGCGGTGCAACTAATGAAAAACTGTTTTTT. This codes for CASSLGGATNEKLFF. The J gene is TRBJ1-4, the V gene TRBV28; no clear D. This CDR3 spans 15 amino acids. CDR1 MDHEN and CDR2 SYDVKM come from the germline V gene. The V end was cut by 3 bases, the J end by 0 bases, with 8 bases between.

This clone has only one observation. V usage is TRBV14 and J usage is TRBJ2-5; 7 bases are shared with TRBD1. The germline CDR1 and CDR2 sequences are SGHDN and FVKESK. J lost 5 bases, V lost 2 bases, and 5 bases had no gene match. The CDR3 spans 14 residues. CDR3 region: CASSQNRGGETQYF. CDR3 sequence (DNA): TGTGCCAGCAGCCAAAACAGGGGTGGGGAGACCCAGTACTTC.

The chain carries TRBV5-1 and TRBJ1-4; perhaps TRBD1 as D (5 bases). This CDR3 comprises 14 residues. Germline V gives CDR1 SGHRS, CDR2 YFSETQ. V was clipped by 4 bases and J by 5 bases, with 12 bases between them. This chain's CDR3 is CASSPGRGNEKLFF. CDR3 DNA: TGCGCCAGCAGCCCGGGACGGGGGAATGAAAAACTGTTTTTT.

This sequence joins TRBV18 and TRBJ1-4; the D is unclear. Germline CDR1 reads KGHSH; CDR2 reads LQKENI. V lost 3 bases and J lost 4, with 15 bases in between. The CDR3 length is 16 residues. The CDR3 spells CASSPGRERINEKLFF. As DNA, the CDR3 is TGTGCCAGCTCACCGGGGAGGGAACGGATTAATGAAAAACTGTTTTTT.

The J gene is TRBJ1-2, the V gene TRBV29-1; D gene ambiguous. Trimming left V 7 bases short and J 2 bases short, with 11 bases between. The CDR3 spans 12 residues. Germline V CDR1 and CDR2: SQVTM, ANQGSEA. The DNA of the CDR3 is TGCAGCGCCTGGGCCGGGAACTATGGCTACACCTTC. This codes for CSAWAGNYGYTF.

The chain uses TRBV7-9 and TRBJ1-4; TRBD1 matches 9 bases. Unmatched junction bases numbered 6, after V lost 5 bases and J lost 5 bases. The germline gives CDR1 SEHNR, CDR2 FQNEAQ (reference sequence). This CDR3 spans 15 amino acids. This CDR3 is CASSPQTGGNEKLFF. CDR3 in DNA: TGTGCCAGCAGCCCACAGACAGGGGGGAATGAAAAACTGTTTTTT.

The chain is built from TRBV7-9 and TRBJ1-2; D uncertain. The CDR3 has 14 amino acids. With 3 bases removed from V and 0 bases from J, the gap between germline ends came to 8 bases. Looked up from germline, CDR1 is SEHNR and CDR2 is FQNEAQ (reference sequence). In DNA form, the CDR3 reads TGTGCCAGCAGCTTTGCGGGTTCTAACTATGGCTACACCTTC. It codes for CASSFAGSNYGYTF.

The chain employs TRBV28 and TRBJ1-1; D is possibly TRBD1 (5 bases). The length of the CDR3 is 15 residues. Germline V CDR1 and CDR2: MDHEN, SYDVKM. The ends were cut back, 4 bases at V and 0 bases at J, with 12 bases in the middle. CDR3 coding DNA: TGTGCCAGCAGTTCCGGGACGTTCATGAACACTGAAGCTTTCTTT. It encodes CASSSGTFMNTEAFF.

The V gene is TRBV25-1, the J gene TRBJ1-6; 7 nucleotides agree with TRBD1. Germline V gene data show CDR1 as MGHDK and CDR2 as SYGVNS. The V segment lost 6 bases and the J segment 10 bases; nucleotides outside the gene matches: 9. This CDR3 has 14 residues. The CDR3 nucleotides read TGTGCCAGCAGGACAGGGACGGAAAGCTCACCCCTCCACTTT. Translated, it gives CASRTGTESSPLHF.

The V and J genes are TRBV5-6 and TRBJ1-2, with TRBD1 matching over 8 bases. Germline values: CDR1 SGHDT, CDR2 YYEEEE. V lost 4 bases to trimming and J lost 7 bases; unmatched junction nucleotides: 6. This CDR3 is built from 13 residues. The chain's CDR3 is CASSLGQGAGYTF. CDR3 in DNA: TGTGCCAGCAGCCTCGGACAGGGTGCTGGCTACACCTTC.

J is TRBJ1-2 and V is TRBV27, with D unresolved. There are 15 residues in the CDR3. Trimming took off 1 base at V and 5 bases at J, with 14 bases between the two ends. CDR1 and CDR2 (germline): MNHEY, SMNVEV (reference sequence). CDR3 residues: CASSLLGLEQYGYTF. Written as DNA, the CDR3 is TGTGCCAGCAGTTTATTGGGTCTAGAACAATATGGCTACACCTTC.

The chain employs TRBV11-3 and TRBJ1-1; D is perhaps TRBD1 (5 bases). Germline V gene data show CDR1 as SGHNT and CDR2 as YENEEA. V lost 1 base to trimming and J lost 4 bases, with 10 bases between them. CDR3 length equals 14 residues. The CDR3 bases are TGTGCCAGCAGCTTAGTACAGGCCAGCACTGAAGCTTTCTTT. Translating gives CASSLVQASTEAFF.

The J gene is TRBJ2-7, the V gene TRBV11-3, with 7 bases matching TRBD2. This CDR3 region has 15 residues. With 4 bases clipped from V and 0 bases from J, the junction kept 6 bases outside the gene matches. Germline V gene data show CDR1 as SGHNT and CDR2 as YENEEA. The CDR3: CASSWGLSSSYEQYF. CDR3 bases: TGTGCCAGCAGCTGGGGACTATCAAGCTCCTACGAGCAGTACTTC. Complete variable domain (other parts from reference TRBV11-3 and TRBJ2-7): EAGVVQSPRYKIIEKKQPVAFWCNPISGHNTLYWYLQNLGQGPELLIRYENEEAVDDSQLPKDRFSAERLKGVDSTLKIQPAELGDSAVYLCASSWGLSSSYEQYFGPGTRLTVT.

The rearrangement links TRBV7-2 to TRBJ1-5, with 10 bases fitting TRBD1. CDR1 is SGHTA, CDR2 FQGNSA, per germline. The CDR3 spans 17 residues. With 4 bases clipped from V and 2 bases from J, the junction kept 8 bases outside the gene matches. The CDR3 spells CASSSSDGTGGNQPQHF. The CDR3 nucleotides are TGTGCCAGCAGCTCCTCAGACGGGACAGGGGGCAATCAGCCCCAGCATTTT.

The chain carries TRBV5-4 and TRBJ1-4, with 10 bases fitting TRBD1. Germline assignment: CDR1 SGHNT and CDR2 YYREEE (reference sequence). Trimming cost V 3 bases and J 8 bases; bases outside gene matches: 4. The CDR3 consists of 14 residues. In DNA form, the CDR3 reads TGTGCCAGCAGCTCTCGACAGGGGGCGGAAAAACTGTTTTTT. This encodes CASSSRQGAEKLFF.